The rows below give T cell receptor beta chains drawn from one sample of a study of siplizumab effects on memory and regulatory T cells. Clones were read by immunoSEQ multiplex PCR, and TCRdb kept only the in-frame ones, dropping some. The table includes under 70,000 clones, approximately 79% detected once. Input material: memory CD4+ T cells sorted from blood. These TCRs come from a human donor in good health. Both conserved end residues are trimmed from each CDR3.

V	J	CDR3
TRBV19	TRBJ2-5	ASSSRRTQETQY
TRBV5-4	TRBJ1-4	ASSVRMNEKLF
TRBV20-1	TRBJ2-7	SASRGTEQY
TRBV11-3	TRBJ2-3	ASSLGSSTDTQY
TRBV9	TRBJ2-5	ASSVGSTSGGRQETQY
TRBV18	TRBJ1-4	ASSPNRGFDEKLF
TRBV7-8	TRBJ1-3	ASSLATDSGNTIY
TRBV11-2	TRBJ2-3	ASSFSREADTQY
TRBV10-3	TRBJ2-3	AISESVRGVTDTQY
TRBV6-1	TRBJ1-6	ASMEDRGNNSPLH
TRBV4-2	TRBJ2-3	ASSHGAGDTDTQY
TRBV2	TRBJ2-1	ASSGTGTSGGMVNEQF
TRBV15	TRBJ1-2	ATSRGRQGNYGYT
TRBV7-9	TRBJ1-6	ASSLDSDYSPLH
TRBV9	TRBJ1-5	ASSVAGGANQPQH
TRBV30	TRBJ2-7	AWTRVGGGEQY
TRBV6-6	TRBJ1-2	ASSPGGEVYGYT
TRBV5-1	TRBJ1-2	ASSLDRANYGYT
TRBV6-6	TRBJ2-1	ASTAPDRGGNEQF
TRBV4-2	TRBJ2-3	ASSQDQERGGRNTQY
TRBV6-5	TRBJ1-4	ASSAQDGNEKLF
TRBV20-1	TRBJ1-2	SASFSLLYT
TRBV5-1	TRBJ2-5	ASSLTGPLETQY
TRBV4-1	TRBJ1-4	ASSQARGVWEKLF
TRBV4-1	TRBJ2-2	ASSQDSGGLGTGELF
TRBV9	TRBJ2-5	ASSRRLAGSETQY
TRBV9	TRBJ2-2	ASSVAGARDTGELF
TRBV5-1	TRBJ2-7	ASSPTPTYHEQY
TRBV5-1	TRBJ1-2	ASSGGQPGDGYT
TRBV23-1	TRBJ1-2	ASSQSYRVGVLL
TRBV29-1	TRBJ2-5	SATSGGTQY
TRBV5-1	TRBJ2-6	ASSSPDRSSGANVLT
TRBV19	TRBJ1-6	ASSTHGNSPLH
TRBV10-3	TRBJ2-3	ATLDSGHTQY
TRBV28	TRBJ2-1	ASIRSSGAYNEQF
TRBV2	TRBJ2-7	ASRSGAIYEQY
TRBV6-4	TRBJ2-3	ASSEGGRGITDTQY
TRBV11-2	TRBJ1-3	ASSFGGSSGNTIY
TRBV10-3	TRBJ2-5	AISGTGGQETQY
TRBV5-4	TRBJ1-2	ASSPGGLTNYGYT